This section outlines one TCR beta chain sequence together with its context. Its antigen is not known. This record comes from a study of cytotoxic CD8 clonotypes in ibrutinib-treated CLL. Study information: Among the patients, 10 to 11 presented as relapsed/refractory and 15 as treatment-naive; approximately 17 showed unmutated IGHV.

The protocol was immunoSEQ multiplex PCR, while the TCRdb copy is restricted to in-frame clones and leaves out a portion. The sample includes more than 15,000 clones, about 70% of them seen just once. Germline trimming cut 6 bases from V and 7 bases from J; bases unmatched to any gene: 7. CDR1 PRHDT and CDR2 FYEKMQ come from the germline V gene (reference sequence). The CDR3 runs 13 residues. Study-wide findings and caveats: Public clonotypes, found uncommonly, either contracted or stayed stable on treatment. Clonality climbed at ibrutinib response, then dropped toward baseline at progression. Investigators sampled sustained-remission and progressing patients at differing times.

The sample in question was PBMCs, obtained after 12 months of ibrutinib treatment. The gene calls are TRBV13 and TRBJ2-5, with TRBD1 matching over 8 bases. The clonotype was recovered from a human donor with chronic lymphocytic leukemia. CDR3 DNA: TGTGCCAGCAGTGATGGACAGGGAGGGACCCAGTACTTC. Translating it yields CASSDGQGGTQYF.